Below are 24 T cell receptor beta chains sequenced from a single sample in a study of T cells in Graves' hyperthyroidism and ophthalmopathy. RNA transcripts served as the template for amplifying TCR beta CDR3 regions. The TCR CDR3 was amplified in a first-round RT-PCR using the HTBI primer set. TCRdb reprocessed the multiplex PCR reads via MiXCR and lists one record per CDR3 protein. Counted here are over 500,000 distinct CDR3 sequences, about 15% occurring once; the ten biggest clones make up about 15%. Sequencing used blood. All receptors come from a woman in her thirties or forties with Graves' hyperthyroidism.

This clonotype was seen repeatedly, ten times or more. The V call is TRBV2, the J call TRBJ2-5; 8 bases fit TRBD2. The CDR3 loop spans 16 amino acids. Unmatched junction bases numbered 18, after V lost 6 bases and J lost 9 bases. The germline gives CDR1 SNHLY, CDR2 FYNNEI. The CDR3 coding sequence is TGTGCCAGCAGCGCGTTCGGGAGGGCCCCCGAAGGGGCCCAGTACTTC. As protein: CASSAFGRAPEGAQYF.

The V and J genes are TRBV20-1 and TRBJ1-5; TRBD1 might be the D (5 bases). V lost 6 bases to trimming and J lost 3 bases, with 15 bases between them. The CDR3 loop spans 14 amino acids. Looked up from germline, CDR1 is DFQATT and CDR2 is SNEGSKA (reference sequence). CDR3 sequence: CSAHRGLPNQPQHF. The CDR3 DNA sequence: TGCAGTGCCCATAGGGGCCTCCCCAATCAGCCCCAGCATTTT.

This clonotype was recorded at least ten times. The V gene is TRBV29-1, the J gene TRBJ2-1; a possible D gene is TRBD1 (6 bases). This CDR3 is 14 amino acids long. Per germline, CDR1 SQVTM and CDR2 ANQGSEA. V lost 3 bases, J lost 3 bases, and 12 bases lay in between. This chain's CDR3 is CSVERAGVYNEQFF. For the CDR3, the DNA is TGCAGCGTTGAGAGGGCAGGGGTCTACAATGAGCAGTTCTTC.

This clonotype was found many times. The V gene is TRBV27, the J gene TRBJ1-1; D is unresolved. Trimming removed 5 bases at V and 4 bases at J, with 14 bases between. The CDR3 extends over 14 amino acids. Per germline, CDR1 MNHEY and CDR2 SMNVEV (reference sequence). In DNA, the CDR3 is TGTGCCAGCAGTCCCGGTACCGTGGGCACTGAAGCTTTCTTT. This encodes CASSPGTVGTEAFF.

This clonotype has just a few counts. J is TRBJ2-7 and V is TRBV3-1, with D possibly being TRBD2 (6 bases). V was pared by 6 bases and J by 3 bases, with 15 bases between. This CDR3 is 14 amino acids long. Germline CDR1 is LGHDT and CDR2 is YNNKEL (reference sequence). The CDR3, as DNA: TGTGCCAGCAGGTCGGGACTTTTCTACTACGAGCAGTACTTC. Translated: CASRSGLFYYEQYF.

This clonotype has only a few counts. This chain connects TRBV27 to TRBJ2-5; D gene ambiguous. This CDR3 region has 13 residues. Germline V lookup: CDR1 MNHEY, CDR2 SMNVEV (reference sequence). Between the trimmed V and J ends, which lost 3 bases and 1 base, there was a span of 6 bases. The CDR3 bases are TGTGCCAGCAGTTTGAAACTCCAAGAGACCCAGTACTTC. This gives the protein CASSLKLQETQYF.

This clonotype was seen repeatedly, ten times or more. The CDR3 reads CASSYGTSGSEDTQYF. CDR3 coding DNA: TGTGCCAGCAGCTACGGGACTAGCGGGAGTGAAGATACGCAGTATTTT. This rearrangement joins TRBV12-3 or TRBV12-4 to TRBJ2-3; TRBD2 matches 14 bases. V lost 6 bases to trimming and J lost 5 bases; unmatched junction nucleotides: 7. The CDR3 totals 16 residues.

Note on this clonotype: A junction boundary mismatches the germline segment, possibly from a read error. The rearrangement joins TRBV5-1 to TRBJ2-1; possibly TRBD1 or TRBD2 for D (6 bases each). The CDR3 consists of 15 residues. From germline, CDR1 is SGHRS and CDR2 YFSETQ. CDR3 nucleotide sequence: TGCGCCAGCAGCTTGGCTATCGGGGGCCGGGACGGTCTCGTCTTC. This encodes CASSLAIGGRDGLVF.

The chain is built from TRBV5-6 and TRBJ2-7, with TRBD2 identical over 12 bases. Germline trimming cut 2 bases from V and 4 bases from J; bases unmatched to any gene: 4. The V gene's germline CDR1 is SGHDT and CDR2 YYEEEE. The CDR3 spans 15 residues. CDR3 in amino acids: CASSFGLAGMYEQYF. The CDR3 nucleotides read TGTGCCAGCAGCTTCGGACTAGCGGGAATGTACGAGCAGTACTTC.

Comment on this clonotype: A read error may be the cause here, since a much bigger clone is one base away. The chain combines TRBV29-1 with TRBJ2-7; a possible D gene is TRBD1 (6 bases). The J call is doubtful: the DNA matches TRBJ2-1 better. This CDR3 is 14 amino acids long. Germline-derived CDR1 and CDR2 are SQVTM and ANQGSEA. The CDR3 coding sequence is TGCAGCGTTGTCCCGCCAGGGGCAGCCTACGAGCAGTTCTTC. It specifies CSVVPPGAAYEQFF.

This clonotype was recorded many times. The chain has TRBV27 and TRBJ1-1; D not certain. The CDR3 length is 14 residues. From germline, CDR1 is MNHEY and CDR2 SMNVEV (reference sequence). With 0 bases removed from V and 7 bases from J, the gap between germline ends came to 12 bases. The CDR3 protein is CASSLSDRAYEAFF. The CDR3 DNA is TGTGCCAGCAGTTTATCGGATAGAGCTTATGAAGCTTTCTTT.

This clonotype was recorded many times. V is TRBV20-1 and J is TRBJ2-3; D possibly uses TRBD1 or TRBD2 (5 bases each). The germline CDR1 and CDR2 sequences are DFQATT and SNEGSKA (reference sequence). The CDR3 consists of 13 residues. The ends were cut back, 6 bases at V and 0 bases at J, with 10 bases in the middle. In DNA, the CDR3 is TGCAGTGCCCGGGACGGAAGCACAGATACGCAGTATTTT. Translating it yields CSARDGSTDTQYF.

The table lists this clonotype with many counts. The genes are TRBV7-3 and TRBJ2-1; tentative D call: TRBD2 (6 bases). The V end was cut by 1 base, the J end by 0 bases, with 10 bases between. This CDR3 is 16 amino acids long. The germline V gene has CDR1 SGHTA and CDR2 FQGTGA. The DNA of the CDR3 is TGTGCCAGCAGCTTAATGGCGGGGAGCTCCTACAATGAGCAGTTCTTC. This encodes CASSLMAGSSYNEQFF.

The chain uses TRBV25-1 and TRBJ1-1; D gene unclear. Deletions cut 2 bases from V and 7 bases from J, with 11 bases between. There are 13 residues in the CDR3. Germline CDR1 MGHDK, CDR2 SYGVNS. The CDR3 nucleotides are TGTGCCAGCAGTGAAACCCGGCAGATTGAAGCTTTCTTT. It codes for CASSETRQIEAFF. Filled out from reference TRBV25-1 and TRBJ1-1, the complete variable domain reads EADIYQTPRYLVIGTGKKITLECSQTMGHDKMYWYQQDPGMELHLIHYSYGVNSTEKGDLSSESTVSRIRTEHFPLTLESARPSHTSQYLCASSETRQIEAFFGQGTRLTVV.

The V gene is TRBV27, the J gene TRBJ2-6, with TRBD2 matching 12 bases. The germline CDR1 and CDR2 sequences are MNHEY and SMNVEV (reference sequence). The CDR3 has 19 amino acids. Trimming at V came to 5 bases and at J to 0 bases, leaving 8 bases not matched to a gene. CDR3 region: CASSPRTSGTFSGANVLTF. The CDR3 region has the DNA TGTGCCAGCAGTCCCCGGACTAGCGGGACGTTCTCTGGGGCCAACGTCCTGACTTTC.

This clonotype came up many times. The chain couples TRBV5-1 to TRBJ2-7; TRBD1 might be the D (6 bases). Looked up from germline, CDR1 is SGHRS and CDR2 is YFSETQ. This CDR3 has 13 residues. The germline V and J ends were trimmed by 1 base and 7 bases, with 12 bases remaining between them. CDR3 in amino acids: CASSLMGASEQYF. CDR3 DNA: TGCGCCAGCAGCTTGATGGGGGCTAGTGAGCAGTACTTC.

V is TRBV7-9 and J is TRBJ1-1; the D gene is possibly TRBD1 (6 bases). The V gene lost 5 bases and the J gene lost 4 bases, with 17 bases spanning the gap. Germline assignment: CDR1 SEHNR and CDR2 FQNEAQ (reference sequence). This CDR3 comprises 15 residues. CDR3 coding DNA: TGTGCCAGCAGCATACGACAGGTGTGGGGCACTGAAGCTTTCTTT. It encodes CASSIRQVWGTEAFF.

This clonotype has a count of ten or more. The chain couples TRBV5-1 to TRBJ2-1, with D perhaps being TRBD1 or TRBD2 (5 bases each). Trimming shortened V by 0 bases and J by 4 bases, and 11 bases separated the two germline ends. The CDR3 is made up of 15 amino acids. Germline V CDR1 and CDR2: SGHRS, YFSETQ. The CDR3 region is CASSLGGPTYNEQFF. CDR3 sequence (DNA): TGCGCCAGCAGCTTGGGGGGACCGACATACAATGAGCAGTTCTTC.

The chain carries TRBV6-5 and TRBJ2-5; D is uncertain. This CDR3 spans 13 amino acids. V gave up 2 bases and J gave up 4 bases, with 8 bases separating them. Germline CDR1 and CDR2: MNHEY and SVGAGI. CDR3 loop: CASSYKVGETQYF. The CDR3, as DNA: TGTGCCAGCAGTTACAAGGTGGGAGAGACCCAGTACTTC.

This clonotype has at least ten counts. This sequence joins TRBV18 and TRBJ2-1; 9 bases map to TRBD2. J lost 6 bases, V lost 6 bases, and 9 bases had no gene match. CDR3 length: 15 amino acids. Germline V lookup: CDR1 KGHSH, CDR2 LQKENI. The CDR3 sequence: CASSPGTSMGNEQFF. In DNA form, the CDR3 reads TGTGCCAGCTCCCCCGGGACTAGCATGGGCAATGAGCAGTTCTTC.

The J gene is TRBJ1-1, the V gene TRBV9; no clear D. Between the trimmed V and J ends, which lost 3 bases and 2 bases, there was a span of 5 bases. CDR1 is SGDLS, CDR2 YYNGEE, per germline. This CDR3 contains 12 residues. The CDR3 bases are TGTGCCAGCAGCGCGCCAAACACTGAAGCTTTCTTT. Translated: CASSAPNTEAFF. The full variable domain, rest sourced from reference TRBV9 and TRBJ1-1, is DSGVTQTPKHLITATGQRVTLRCSPRSGDLSVYWYQQSLDQGLQFLIQYYNGEERAKGNILERFSAQQFPDLHSELNLSSLELGDSALYFCASSAPNTEAFFGQGTRLTVV.

This clonotype was seen repeatedly, ten times or more. The chain is built from TRBV7-4 and TRBJ1-1, with D hard to call. Germline CDR1 SGHVT, CDR2 SQSDAQ. V was trimmed by 7 bases and J by 0 bases, leaving 15 bases between them. This CDR3 contains 15 residues. The CDR3 DNA is TGTGCCAGCACCCTATCAGGTGAAGTGAACACTGAAGCTTTCTTT. It yields the protein CASTLSGEVNTEAFF. Complete variable domain (other parts from reference TRBV7-4 and TRBJ1-1): GAGVSQSPRYKVAKRGRDVALRCDSISGHVTLYWYRQTLGQGSEVLTYSQSDAQRDKSGRPSGRFSAERPERSVSTLKIQRTEQGDSAVYLCASTLSGEVNTEAFFGQGTRLTVV.

This clonotype was counted many times. The V gene is TRBV2, the J gene TRBJ2-1; D perhaps matches TRBD1 (6 bases). CDR1 and CDR2 from the germline V gene are SNHLY and FYNNEI. The CDR3 spans 13 residues. Trimming removed 6 bases at V and 5 bases at J, with 11 bases between. In DNA form, the CDR3 reads TGTGCCAGCAGCAGACAGGCAAACAATGAGCAGTTCTTC. Its translation: CASSRQANNEQFF.

The gene calls are TRBV18 and TRBJ2-3; tentatively, D is TRBD1 or TRBD2 (5 bases each). The CDR3 consists of 15 residues. Trimming removed 3 bases at V and 7 bases at J, with 17 bases between. Looked up from germline, CDR1 is KGHSH and CDR2 is LQKENI. CDR3: CASSPDAGAAYTQYF. The CDR3 DNA sequence: TGTGCCAGCTCACCCGACGCCGGGGCTGCTTATACGCAGTATTTT. The variable domain in full, completed from reference TRBV18 and TRBJ2-3, reads NAGVMQNPRHLVRRRGQEARLRCSPMKGHSHVYWYRQLPEEGLKFMVYLQKENIIDESGMPKERFSAEFPKEGPSILRIQQVVRGDSAAYFCASSPDAGAAYTQYFGPGTRLTVL.